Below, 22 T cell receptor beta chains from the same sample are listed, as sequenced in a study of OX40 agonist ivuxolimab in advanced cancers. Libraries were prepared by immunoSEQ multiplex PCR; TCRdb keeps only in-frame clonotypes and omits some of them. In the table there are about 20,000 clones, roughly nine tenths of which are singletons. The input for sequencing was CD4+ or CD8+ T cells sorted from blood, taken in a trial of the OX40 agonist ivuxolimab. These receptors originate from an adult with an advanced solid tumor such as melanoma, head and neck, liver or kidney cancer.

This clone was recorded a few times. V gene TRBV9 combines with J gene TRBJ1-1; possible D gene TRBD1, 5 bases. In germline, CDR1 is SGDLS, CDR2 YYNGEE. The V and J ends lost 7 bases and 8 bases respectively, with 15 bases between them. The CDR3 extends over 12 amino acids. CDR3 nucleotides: TGTGCCAGCGGAAAGGAGCGGGGGGAAGCTTTCTTT. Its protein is CASGKERGEAFF. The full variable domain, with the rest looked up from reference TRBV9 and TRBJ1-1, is DSGVTQTPKHLITATGQRVTLRCSPRSGDLSVYWYQQSLDQGLQFLIQYYNGEERAKGNILERFSAQQFPDLHSELNLSSLELGDSALYFCASGKERGEAFFGQGTRLTVV.

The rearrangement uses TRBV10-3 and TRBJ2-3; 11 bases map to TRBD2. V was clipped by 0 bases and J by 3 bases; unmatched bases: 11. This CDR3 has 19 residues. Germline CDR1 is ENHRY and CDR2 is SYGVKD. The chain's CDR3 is CAISESRTSGGLVTDTQYF. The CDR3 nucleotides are TGTGCCATCAGTGAGTCGAGAACTAGCGGGGGCCTGGTAACAGATACGCAGTATTTT.

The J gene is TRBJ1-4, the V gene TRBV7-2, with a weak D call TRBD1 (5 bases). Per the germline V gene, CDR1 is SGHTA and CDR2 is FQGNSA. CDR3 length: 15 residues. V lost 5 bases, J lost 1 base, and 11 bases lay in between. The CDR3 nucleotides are TGTGCCAGCAGCCCCGCTGGGGGAACTAATGAAAAACTGTTTTTT. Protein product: CASSPAGGTNEKLFF.

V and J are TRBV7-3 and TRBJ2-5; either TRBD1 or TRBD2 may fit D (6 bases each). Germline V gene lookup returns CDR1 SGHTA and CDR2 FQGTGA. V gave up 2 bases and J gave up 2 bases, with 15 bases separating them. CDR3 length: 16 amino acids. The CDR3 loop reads CASSLGVGGRQETQYF. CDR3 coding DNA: TGTGCCAGCAGCTTAGGCGTGGGGGGCCGTCAAGAGACCCAGTACTTC.

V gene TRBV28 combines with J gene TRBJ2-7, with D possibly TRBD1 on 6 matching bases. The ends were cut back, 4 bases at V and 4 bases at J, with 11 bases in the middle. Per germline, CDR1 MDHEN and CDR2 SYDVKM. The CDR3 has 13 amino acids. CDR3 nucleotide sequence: TGTGCCAGCAGTTCGCCCAGGGGATACGAGCAGTACTTC. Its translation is CASSSPRGYEQYF.

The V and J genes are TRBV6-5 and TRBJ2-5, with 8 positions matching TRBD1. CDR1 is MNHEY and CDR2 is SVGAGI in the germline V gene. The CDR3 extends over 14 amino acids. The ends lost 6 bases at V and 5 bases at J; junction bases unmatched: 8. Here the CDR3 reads CASSSQGGSETQYF. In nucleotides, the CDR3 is TGTGCCAGCAGCTCACAGGGGGGTTCGGAGACCCAGTACTTC.

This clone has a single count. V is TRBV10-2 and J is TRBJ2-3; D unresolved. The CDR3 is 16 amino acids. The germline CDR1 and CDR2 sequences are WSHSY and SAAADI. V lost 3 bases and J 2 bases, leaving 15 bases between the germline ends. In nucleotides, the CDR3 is TGCGCCAGCAGTGACTTGAGCGCTGCCAACACAGATACGCAGTATTTT. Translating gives CASSDLSAANTDTQYF.

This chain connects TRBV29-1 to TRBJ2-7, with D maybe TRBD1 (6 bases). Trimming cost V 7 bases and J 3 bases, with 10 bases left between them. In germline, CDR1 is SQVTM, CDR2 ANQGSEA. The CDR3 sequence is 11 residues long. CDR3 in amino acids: CSAGQIYEQYF. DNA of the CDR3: TGCAGCGCCGGACAGATCTACGAGCAGTACTTC.

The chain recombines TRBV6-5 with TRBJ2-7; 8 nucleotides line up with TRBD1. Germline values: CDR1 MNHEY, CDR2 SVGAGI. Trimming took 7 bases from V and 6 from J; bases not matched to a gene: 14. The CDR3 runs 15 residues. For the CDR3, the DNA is TGTGCCAGCAATTATTGGACAGGGAGATCGGGCGAGCAGTACTTC. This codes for CASNYWTGRSGEQYF.

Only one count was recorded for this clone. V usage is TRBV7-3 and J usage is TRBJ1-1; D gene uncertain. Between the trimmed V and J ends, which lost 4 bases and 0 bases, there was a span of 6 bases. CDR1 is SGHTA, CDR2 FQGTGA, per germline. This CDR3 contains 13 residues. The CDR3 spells CASSSSLNTEAFF. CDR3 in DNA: TGTGCCAGCAGCTCCTCCCTGAACACTGAAGCTTTCTTT.

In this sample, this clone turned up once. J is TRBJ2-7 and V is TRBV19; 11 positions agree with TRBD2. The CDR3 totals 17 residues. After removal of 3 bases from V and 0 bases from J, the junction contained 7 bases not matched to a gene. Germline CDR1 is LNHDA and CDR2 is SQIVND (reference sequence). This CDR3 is CASSMGSGRDSSYEQYF. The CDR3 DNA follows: TGTGCCAGTAGTATGGGTAGCGGGAGGGATAGCTCCTACGAGCAGTACTTC.

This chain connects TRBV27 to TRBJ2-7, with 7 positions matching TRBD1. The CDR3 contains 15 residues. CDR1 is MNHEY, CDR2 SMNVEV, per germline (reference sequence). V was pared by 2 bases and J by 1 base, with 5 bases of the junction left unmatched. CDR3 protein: CASSLSQGVSYEQYF. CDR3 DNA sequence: TGTGCCAGCAGTTTAAGTCAGGGGGTGTCCTACGAGCAGTACTTC.

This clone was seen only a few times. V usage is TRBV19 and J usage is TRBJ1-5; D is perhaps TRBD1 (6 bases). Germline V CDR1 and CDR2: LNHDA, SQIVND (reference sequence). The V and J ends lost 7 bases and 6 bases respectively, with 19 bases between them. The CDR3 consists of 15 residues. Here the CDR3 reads CASTSQGSRSQPQHF. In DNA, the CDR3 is TGTGCCAGTACCTCACAGGGATCGAGAAGTCAGCCCCAGCATTTT.

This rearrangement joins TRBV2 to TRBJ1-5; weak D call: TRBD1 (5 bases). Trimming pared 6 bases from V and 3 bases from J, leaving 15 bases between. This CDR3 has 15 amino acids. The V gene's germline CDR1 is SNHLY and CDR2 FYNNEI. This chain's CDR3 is CASRDRDGANQPQHF. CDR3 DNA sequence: TGTGCCAGCAGGGACCGGGACGGTGCCAATCAGCCCCAGCATTTT.

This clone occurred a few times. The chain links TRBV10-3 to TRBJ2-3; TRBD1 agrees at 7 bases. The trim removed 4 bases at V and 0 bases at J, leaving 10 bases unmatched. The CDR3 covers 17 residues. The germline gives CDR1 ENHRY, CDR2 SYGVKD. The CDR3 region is CAISGPEARGSTDTQYF. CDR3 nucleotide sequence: TGTGCCATCAGTGGCCCTGAAGCCAGGGGGAGCACAGATACGCAGTATTTT.

For the CDR3, the DNA is TGTGCCAGCCAACGGGCCGGGACATCCTATGGCTACACCTTC. Protein: CASQRAGTSYGYTF. The chain recombines TRBV25-1 with TRBJ1-2, with TRBD1 as a possible D gene (6 bases). The CDR3 is 14 residues long. V lost 8 bases to trimming and J lost 4 bases, with 17 bases between them. CDR1 and CDR2 from the germline V gene are MGHDK and SYGVNS.

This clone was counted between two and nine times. CDR3 protein: CASSGPDSPDTQYF. CDR3 nucleotide sequence: TGTGCCAGCAGTGGACCGGATAGTCCGGATACGCAGTATTTT. This chain joins TRBV2 and TRBJ2-3; D ambiguous. CDR1 is SNHLY, CDR2 FYNNEI, per germline. The CDR3 runs to 14 residues. Trimming removed 4 bases from V and 6 bases from J, with 14 bases in between.

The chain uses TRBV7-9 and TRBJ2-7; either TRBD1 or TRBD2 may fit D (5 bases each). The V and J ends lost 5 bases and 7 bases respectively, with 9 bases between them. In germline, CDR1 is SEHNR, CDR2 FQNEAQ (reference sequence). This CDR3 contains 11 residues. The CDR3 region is CASSTGREQYF. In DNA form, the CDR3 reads TGTGCCAGCAGCACGGGACGGGAGCAGTACTTC. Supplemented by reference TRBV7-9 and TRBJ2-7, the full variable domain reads DTGVSQNPRHKITKRGQNVTFRCDPISEHNRLYWYRQTLGQGPEFLTYFQNEAQLEKSRLLSDRFSAERPKGSFSTLEIQRTEQGDSAMYLCASSTGREQYFGPGTRLTVT.

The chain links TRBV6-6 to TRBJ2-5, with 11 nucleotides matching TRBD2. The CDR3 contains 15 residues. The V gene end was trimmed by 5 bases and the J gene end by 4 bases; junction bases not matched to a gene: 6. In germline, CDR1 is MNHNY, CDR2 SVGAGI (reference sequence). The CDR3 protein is CASSPHTSGGETQYF. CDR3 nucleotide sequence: TGTGCCAGCAGTCCGCACACTAGCGGGGGAGAGACCCAGTACTTC.

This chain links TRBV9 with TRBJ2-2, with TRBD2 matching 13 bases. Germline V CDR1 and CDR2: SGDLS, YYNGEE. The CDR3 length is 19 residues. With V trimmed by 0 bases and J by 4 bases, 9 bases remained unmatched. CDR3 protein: CASSVDGLAGASATGELFF. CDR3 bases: TGTGCCAGCAGCGTAGATGGACTAGCGGGGGCCTCGGCCACCGGGGAGCTGTTTTTT. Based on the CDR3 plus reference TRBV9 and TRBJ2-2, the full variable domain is DSGVTQTPKHLITATGQRVTLRCSPRSGDLSVYWYQQSLDQGLQFLIQYYNGEERAKGNILERFSAQQFPDLHSELNLSSLELGDSALYFCASSVDGLAGASATGELFFGEGSRLTVL.

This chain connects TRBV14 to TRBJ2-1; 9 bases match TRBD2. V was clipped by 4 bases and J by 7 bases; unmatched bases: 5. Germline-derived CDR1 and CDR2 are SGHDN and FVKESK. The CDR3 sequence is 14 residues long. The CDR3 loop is CASSLQLAGNEQFF. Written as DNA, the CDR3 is TGTGCCAGCAGCCTCCAACTAGCGGGTAATGAGCAGTTCTTC.

CDR3: CASSRGQGNYNEQFF. CDR3 in DNA: TGTGCCAGCTCACGGGGGCAGGGCAACTACAATGAGCAGTTCTTC. The genes are TRBV18 and TRBJ2-1; perhaps TRBD1 as D (6 bases). Germline CDR1 is KGHSH and CDR2 is LQKENI. CDR3 length: 15 amino acids. V lost 4 bases and J lost 3, with 13 bases in between.